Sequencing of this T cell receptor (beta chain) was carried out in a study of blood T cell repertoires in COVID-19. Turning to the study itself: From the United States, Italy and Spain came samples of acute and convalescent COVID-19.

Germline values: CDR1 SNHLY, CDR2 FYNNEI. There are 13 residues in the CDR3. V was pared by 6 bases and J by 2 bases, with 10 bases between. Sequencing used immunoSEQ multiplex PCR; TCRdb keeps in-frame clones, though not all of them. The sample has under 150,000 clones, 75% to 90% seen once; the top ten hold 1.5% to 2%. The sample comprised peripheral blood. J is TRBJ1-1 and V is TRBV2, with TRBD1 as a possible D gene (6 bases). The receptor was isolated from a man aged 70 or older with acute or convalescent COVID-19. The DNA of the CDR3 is TGTGCCAGCAGAGTACAGGGCAACACTGAAGCTTTCTTT. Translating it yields CASRVQGNTEAFF.